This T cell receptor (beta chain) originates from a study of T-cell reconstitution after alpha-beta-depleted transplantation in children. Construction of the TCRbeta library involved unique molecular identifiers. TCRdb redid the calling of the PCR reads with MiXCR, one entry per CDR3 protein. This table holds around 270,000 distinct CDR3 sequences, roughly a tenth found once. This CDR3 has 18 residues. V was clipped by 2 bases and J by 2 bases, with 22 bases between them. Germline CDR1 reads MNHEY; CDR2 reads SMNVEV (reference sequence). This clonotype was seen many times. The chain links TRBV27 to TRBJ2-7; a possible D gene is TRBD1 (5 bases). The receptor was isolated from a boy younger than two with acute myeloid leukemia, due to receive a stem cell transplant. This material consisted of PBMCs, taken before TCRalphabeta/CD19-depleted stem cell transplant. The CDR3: CASSLASPDSYFAYEQYF. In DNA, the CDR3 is TGTGCCAGCAGTTTAGCTTCCCCCGACAGCTACTTTGCCTACGAGCAGTACTTC.